Listed below are T cell receptor beta chains from one sample, sequenced in a study of blood T cell repertoires in COVID-19. Clones were sequenced by immunoSEQ multiplex PCR, and TCRdb holds only the in-frame ones, with some missing. The data show about 270,000 clones, about 91% seen once. Sequenced material: PBMCs or T cells enriched from blood (not recorded which). These receptors were taken from a man in his forties or fifties who had been exposed to COVID-19. Both conserved end residues are part of each CDR3. D genes are given only for firm matches. Clone size is shown for a subset of rows, as once, few, many or a class of expanded clone.

V	size	D	J	CDR3	DNA
TRBV28	-	TRBD1	TRBJ2-1	CASSLSQGVGYNEQFF	TGTGCCAGCAGTTTATCTCAGGGGGTCGGGTACAATGAGCAGTTCTTC
TRBV7-9	-	-	TRBJ1-6	CASSLGGHNSPLHF	TGTGCCAGCAGCTTAGGGGGCCATAATTCACCCCTCCACTTT
TRBV24-1	-	-	TRBJ1-5	CATATGGARNNQPQHF	TGTGCCACCGCCACCGGGGGGGCGCGTAACAATCAGCCCCAGCATTTT
TRBV7-3	-	-	TRBJ1-6	CASSPSEGSPLHF	TGTGCCAGCAGCCCCTCCGAGGGTTCACCCCTCCACTTT
TRBV9	once	TRBD1	TRBJ1-4	CASSYTGTGTNEKLFF	TGTGCCAGCAGCTATACGGGGACAGGGACTAATGAAAAACTGTTTTTT
TRBV7-2	-	-	TRBJ1-5	CASSLDSAINQPQHF	TGTGCCAGCAGCTTAGATAGCGCGATAAATCAGCCCCAGCATTTT
TRBV18	-	-	TRBJ1-1	CASSPPTGIGAMNTEAFF	TGTGCCAGCTCACCACCTACTGGGATTGGGGCGATGAACACTGAAGCTTTCTTT
TRBV5-1	-	TRBD1	TRBJ2-7	CASSPTAPGQGSYEQYF	TGCGCCAGCAGCCCCACGGCCCCGGGACAGGGTTCCTACGAGCAGTACTTC
TRBV4-3	once	-	TRBJ2-6	CASSADEGFVGANVLTF	TGCGCCAGCAGTGCAGACGAGGGTTTTGTTGGGGCCAACGTCCTGACTTTC
TRBV6-5	-	TRBD2	TRBJ2-5	CASSYHGTSGQETQYF	TGTGCCAGCAGTTACCACGGGACTAGCGGACAAGAGACCCAGTACTTC
TRBV10-1	-	-	TRBJ1-1	CASSESIMEVPAFF	TGCGCCAGCAGTGAGTCGATAATGGAGGTTCCAGCTTTCTTT
TRBV5-4	-	-	TRBJ1-2	CASSLGTSSFLSNYGYTF	TGTGCCAGCAGCTTGGGAACATCATCCTTCCTCTCTAACTATGGCTACACCTTC
TRBV5-4	-	TRBD1	TRBJ1-1	CASSKGQGTEAFF	TGTGCCAGCAGCAAAGGACAGGGGACTGAAGCTTTCTTT
TRBV5-1	-	TRBD2	TRBJ2-5	CASSSGSSGGRETQYF	TGCGCCAGCAGCTCAGGGTCTAGCGGGGGCCGAGAGACCCAGTACTTC
TRBV27	-	-	TRBJ2-1	CAETNEQFF	TGTGCCGAGACAAACGAGCAGTTCTTC
TRBV18	-	-	TRBJ1-3	CASSPTDSSGNTIYF	TGTGCCAGCTCACCGACAGACAGCTCTGGAAACACCATATATTTT
TRBV7-2	-	-	TRBJ2-7	CASSHPSAEQYF	TGTGCCAGCAGCCATCCTAGCGCCGAGCAGTACTTC
TRBV9	-	-	TRBJ2-2	CASSVDLYGELFF	TGTGCCAGCAGCGTAGATCTATACGGGGAGCTGTTTTTT
TRBV5-4	once	TRBD2	TRBJ2-7	CASSWGLAGSSYEQYF	TGTGCCAGCAGCTGGGGCCTAGCGGGGAGCTCCTACGAGCAGTACTTC
TRBV5-1	once	TRBD1	TRBJ1-2	CASSLTTGNGVGYTF	TGCGCCAGCAGCTTAACGACAGGGAATGGGGTCGGCTACACCTTC
TRBV7-2	-	-	TRBJ1-5	CASSLVVGEGQPQHF	TGTGCCAGCAGCTTAGTAGTAGGGGAAGGTCAGCCCCAGCATTTT
TRBV5-1	-	-	TRBJ1-2	CASSFAAGTNYGYTF	TGCGCCAGCAGCTTTGCGGCAGGGACTAACTATGGCTACACCTTC
TRBV2	once	-	TRBJ1-1	CASSSNTEAFF	TGTGCCAGCAGTTCTAACACTGAAGCTTTCTTT